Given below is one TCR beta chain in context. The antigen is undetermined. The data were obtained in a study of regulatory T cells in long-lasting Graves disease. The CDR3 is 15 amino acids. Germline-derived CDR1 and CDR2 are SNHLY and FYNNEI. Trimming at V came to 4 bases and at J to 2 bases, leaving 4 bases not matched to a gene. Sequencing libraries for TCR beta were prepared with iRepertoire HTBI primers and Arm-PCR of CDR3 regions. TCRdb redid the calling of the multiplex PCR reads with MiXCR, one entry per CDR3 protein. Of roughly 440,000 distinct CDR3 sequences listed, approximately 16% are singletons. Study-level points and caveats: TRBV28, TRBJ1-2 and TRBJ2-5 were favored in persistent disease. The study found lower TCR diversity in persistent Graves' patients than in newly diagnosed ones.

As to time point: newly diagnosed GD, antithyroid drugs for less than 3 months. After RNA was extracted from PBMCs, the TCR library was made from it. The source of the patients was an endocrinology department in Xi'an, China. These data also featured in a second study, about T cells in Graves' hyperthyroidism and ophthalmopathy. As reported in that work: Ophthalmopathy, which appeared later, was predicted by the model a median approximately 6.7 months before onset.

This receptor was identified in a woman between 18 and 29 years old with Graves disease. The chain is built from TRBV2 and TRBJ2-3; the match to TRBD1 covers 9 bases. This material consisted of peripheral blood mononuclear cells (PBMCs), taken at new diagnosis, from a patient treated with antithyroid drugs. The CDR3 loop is CASSGDRANTDTQYF. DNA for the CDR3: TGTGCCAGCAGTGGGGACAGGGCTAACACAGATACGCAGTATTTT. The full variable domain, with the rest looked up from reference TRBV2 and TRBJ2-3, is EPEVTQTPSHQVTQMGQEVILRCVPISNHLYFYWYRQILGQKVEFLVSFYNNEISEKSEIFDDQFSVERPDGSNFTLKIRSTKLEDSAMYFCASSGDRANTDTQYFGPGTRLTVL.